Listed below are T cell receptor beta chains from one sample, sequenced in a study of T cells in Graves' hyperthyroidism and ophthalmopathy. TCRdb re-called the multiplex PCR reads with MiXCR, one entry per CDR3 protein. The repertoire holds 500,000 to 800,000 distinct CDR3 sequences, just under 45% seen once, with roughly 7.2% in the top ten. The sequencing sample was made of peripheral blood or thyroid tissue (not recorded which). The receptors stem from an adult man with Graves' disease, either hyperthyroidism or ophthalmopathy (not recorded which). CDR3s include the opening cysteine and the closing phenylalanine or tryptophan. D genes are given only for firm matches. Expanded clones are given a class, and other clones once, few, many or no size at all.

clone size	D gene	V gene	J gene	CDR3 protein	CDR3 DNA
.	.	TRBV10-3	TRBJ1-5	CAISEPSGEQPQHF	TGTGCCATCAGTGAGCCGTCAGGGGAACAGCCCCAGCATTTT
.	.	TRBV20-1	TRBJ1-6	CSASPGEGNSPLHF	TGCAGTGCTAGTCCAGGGGAAGGCAATTCACCCCTCCACTTT
few	.	TRBV9	TRBJ1-6	CASSAATGGYNSPLHF	TGTGCCAGCAGCGCCGCTACGGGAGGTTATAATTCACCCCTCCACTTT
many	.	TRBV5-1	TRBJ2-7	CASSSYSHRNSYEQYF	TGCGCCAGCAGCTCCTACAGCCATCGTAACTCCTACGAGCAGTACTTC
many	TRBD1	TRBV10-3	TRBJ2-7	CAIGDSYEQYF	TGTGCCATCGGGGACAGCTACGAGCAGTACTTC
.	TRBD1	TRBV12-3/TRBV12-4	TRBJ1-5	CASSLGTGKGNQPQHF	TGTGCCAGCAGTCTAGGGACAGGGAAGGGCAATCAGCCCCAGCATTTT
many	.	TRBV2	TRBJ1-4	CASNREGRGEKLFF	TGTGCCAGCAACAGAGAGGGACGGGGCGAAAAACTGTTTTTT
few	.	TRBV7-9	TRBJ1-2	CASSLGTGGSYGYTF	TGTGCCAGCAGCCTAGGGACCGGCGGTTCCTATGGCTACACCTTC
.	TRBD1	TRBV12-3/TRBV12-4	TRBJ1-5	CASKRQGSNQPQHF	TGTGCCAGCAAACGACAGGGCAGCAATCAGCCCCAGCATTTT
many	.	TRBV2	TRBJ1-2	CASSEVGGPHGYTF	TGTGCCAGCAGTGAAGTTGGGGGGCCCCATGGCTACACCTTC
few	TRBD2	TRBV20-1	TRBJ2-7	CSAELAERSYEQYF	TGCAGTGCCGAACTAGCGGAGCGCTCCTACGAGCAGTACTTC
.	.	TRBV14	TRBJ1-4	CASSPWGVEKLFF	TGTGCCAGCAGCCCCTGGGGGGTGGAAAAACTGTTTTTT
.	.	TRBV11-2	TRBJ2-5	CASSQDGYNQETQYF	TGTGCCAGCAGCCAAGATGGGTATAACCAAGAGACCCAGTACTTC
.	.	TRBV7-9	TRBJ1-6	CASSRDNQPLHF	TGTGCCAGCAGCCGAGACAATCAGCCCCTCCACTTT
.	.	TRBV7-6	TRBJ2-7	CASRPHPGLEEQYF	TGTGCCAGCAGACCCCACCCAGGTCTTGAAGAGCAGTACTTC
.	.	TRBV20-1	TRBJ2-2	CSARDPIDTGELFF	TGCAGTGCTAGAGATCCGATAGACACCGGGGAGCTGTTTTTT
once	.	TRBV29-1	TRBJ1-2	CSDTAYGYTF	TGCAGCGACACGGCCTATGGCTACACCTTC
few	.	TRBV6-5	TRBJ1-4	CASSRDRHEKLFF	TGTGCCAGCAGTCGTGACAGGCACGAAAAACTGTTTTTT
.	.	TRBV19	TRBJ2-5	CASSFRGISETQYF	TGTGCCAGTAGTTTTCGGGGAATCTCGGAGACCCAGTACTTC
.	.	TRBV19	TRBJ1-6	CASSIPRLDSSSYNSPLHF	TGTGCCAGTAGTATACCCCGCCTGGACAGTAGCTCCTATAATTCACCCCTCCACTTT
.	TRBD1	TRBV10-2	TRBJ1-1	CASTPTGGFTEAFF	TGCGCCAGCACTCCGACAGGGGGCTTTACTGAAGCTTTCTTT
.	TRBD1	TRBV29-1	TRBJ1-5	CSVGPGQGGQPQHF	TGCAGCGTTGGGCCGGGACAGGGCGGTCAGCCCCAGCATTTT
.	.	TRBV5-1	TRBJ2-5	CASSLGVLEETQYF	TGCGCCAGCAGCTTGGGGGTGTTGGAAGAGACCCAGTACTTC
.	TRBD1	TRBV29-1	TRBJ2-6	CSLGTGTGSSGANVLTF	TGCAGCCTGGGGACCGGGACAGGGAGCTCTGGGGCCAACGTCCTGACTTTC
.	TRBD1	TRBV2	TRBJ1-5	CASRWDRAIAQHF	TGTGCCAGCAGGTGGGACAGGGCTATAGCCCAGCATTTT
.	TRBD1	TRBV20-1	TRBJ2-7	CSARDRESEQYF	TGCAGTGCTAGGGACAGGGAAAGCGAGCAGTACTTC
.	.	TRBV20-1	TRBJ1-6	CSARGGPGRSNSPLHF	TGCAGTGCTAGAGGGGGGCCGGGACGGAGCAATTCACCCCTCCACTTT
many	.	TRBV24-1	TRBJ2-2	CATSGFSNGELFF	TGTGCCACCAGTGGGTTCTCCAACGGGGAGCTGTTTTTT
once	TRBD1	TRBV19	TRBJ1-5	CASRGQGERIYSNQPQHF	TGTGCCAGTAGAGGTCAGGGGGAAAGGATATATAGCAATCAGCCCCAGCATTTT
many	.	TRBV7-6	TRBJ2-2	CASSPGEGELFF	TGTGCCAGCAGCCCGGGCGAAGGGGAGCTGTTTTTT
.	TRBD1	TRBV29-1	TRBJ1-1	CSRQGGNTEAFF	TGCAGCCGACAGGGGGGGAACACTGAAGCTTTCTTT
.	.	TRBV20-1	TRBJ1-1	CSAINLQGTEAFF	TGCAGTGCTATAAACTTACAGGGCACTGAAGCTTTCTTT
many	TRBD2	TRBV9	TRBJ2-7	CASSVEAGVSYEQYF	TGTGCCAGCAGCGTAGAGGCGGGGGTGTCCTACGAGCAGTACTTC
.	.	TRBV7-9	TRBJ1-1	CASSVYQGTEAFF	TGTGCCAGCAGCGTTTACCAGGGCACTGAAGCTTTCTTT
few	.	TRBV6-5	TRBJ2-5	CASSFLGEETQYF	TGTGCCAGCAGTTTCCTAGGAGAAGAGACCCAGTACTTC
.	.	TRBV20-1	TRBJ1-2	CSARGGVSYGYTF	TGCAGTGCTAGAGGGGGCGTTAGCTATGGCTACACCTTC
.	.	TRBV6-5	TRBJ1-3	CASSSTGRAGNTIYF	TGTGCCAGCAGTTCTACAGGGAGGGCTGGAAACACCATATATTTT
many	TRBD1	TRBV2	TRBJ2-2	CASGDRGRNTGELFF	TGTGCCAGCGGGGACAGGGGACGGAACACCGGGGAGCTGTTTTTT
few	TRBD1	TRBV11-2	TRBJ2-7	CASSYPTGTGSYEQYF	TGTGCCAGCAGCTACCCCACCGGGACAGGGTCCTACGAGCAGTACTTC
many	.	TRBV24-1	TRBJ1-2	CATSDFYGYTF	TGTGCCACCAGTGATTTTTATGGCTACACCTTC
.	TRBD2	TRBV12-5	TRBJ2-5	CASGPGREGQETQYF	TGTGCTAGTGGCCCTGGGCGGGAGGGGCAAGAGACCCAGTACTTC
few	TRBD2	TRBV2	TRBJ2-7	CASSGEGTSGRVWEQYF	TGTGCCAGCAGTGGCGAAGGGACTAGCGGGAGGGTGTGGGAGCAGTACTTC
many	.	TRBV29-1	TRBJ2-5	CSVGASAETQYF	TGCAGCGTTGGGGCAAGCGCGGAGACCCAGTACTTC
.	.	TRBV12-3/TRBV12-4	TRBJ2-7	CASSYTPGGEQYF	TGTGCCAGCAGTTACACTCCAGGGGGGGAACAGTACTTC
.	.	TRBV5-5	TRBJ1-2	CASSSRTVPDGYTF	TGTGCCAGCAGCTCCAGAACCGTTCCGGATGGCTACACCTTC
.	.	TRBV29-1	TRBJ1-6	CSQGTMSYNSPLHF	TGCAGCCAAGGGACCATGTCCTATAATTCACCCCTCCACTTT
.	TRBD1	TRBV29-1	TRBJ1-2	CSVVWRGPYGYTF	TGCAGCGTTGTTTGGAGGGGGCCCTATGGCTACACCTTC
.	.	TRBV19	TRBJ1-5	CASSMRQVGVPGSNQPQHF	TGTGCCAGTAGTATGAGACAGGTGGGGGTCCCTGGGAGCAATCAGCCCCAGCATTTT
once	.	TRBV7-2	TRBJ2-5	CASSLAQGGKETQYF	TGTGCCAGCAGCTTAGCGCAAGGGGGGAAAGAGACCCAGTACTTC
.	TRBD1	TRBV19	TRBJ1-1	CASSIPDRVNTEAFF	TGTGCCAGTAGTATCCCGGACAGGGTGAACACTGAAGCTTTCTTT
.	TRBD1	TRBV29-1	TRBJ1-1	CSGTTGGGVGAFF	TGCAGCGGGACGACAGGGGGAGGGGTTGGCGCTTTCTTT
many	TRBD1	TRBV24-1	TRBJ1-2	CATSDRTGRDYGYTF	TGTGCCACCAGTGATCGGACAGGGAGAGACTATGGCTACACCTTC
many	.	TRBV20-1	TRBJ2-7	CSARDVGRASSYEQYF	TGCAGTGCTAGAGATGTTGGTAGGGCAAGCTCCTACGAGCAGTACTTC